This note documents a single T cell receptor beta chain sequence. The antigen is unknown. With 1 base removed from V and 6 bases from J, the gap between germline ends came to 10 bases. Germline-derived CDR1 and CDR2 are MNHNS and SASEGT. The CDR3 contains 13 residues. TCRdb re-analyzed the PCR reads through MiXCR. In the table there are about 33,000 clones, roughly a sixth of which are singletons. This sample is part of a study of metastatic and nonmetastatic thyroid tumors. Study-level findings and limits: It was reportedly found that TCR beta diversity was significantly higher in malignant thyroid tumors than in benign nodules, a difference seen in both blood and tumor samples.

Patients were all untreated before their thyroid surgery. Sequencing used blood. The clonotype comes from a male donor with papillary thyroid cancer or a benign thyroid nodule (not recorded which). Some clones in this sample may be carry-over from other donors' samples. This chain uses TRBV6-1 with TRBJ2-7, with D maybe TRBD1 (5 bases). As DNA, the CDR3 is TGTGCCAGCAGTGAAGGGGGCGAAGGCGAGCAGTACTTC. Its translation: CASSEGGEGEQYF.